The entry below gives a single T cell receptor (beta chain) sequence along with its context. This clonotype was found many times. Its antigen is unknown. Base qualities were left out, and no much larger clone turns up one base away. The healthy controls were volunteers from a blood bank in Maryland, USA. Unsorted PBMC libraries were generated from 2 million PBMCs stored in RNAlater at -80 °C until RNA extraction. PBMCs were separated from peripheral blood using Ficoll-Hypaque density gradient centrifugation and then cryopreserved in liquid nitrogen. This specimen comes from a study of neurological immune-mediated disorders (dated by TCRdb to between 2018 and 2020). Regarding the research as a whole: The study compared peripheral blood TCR-beta repertoires of HTLV-I-associated myelopathy (HAM/TSP) patients, multiple sclerosis patients and healthy controls using UMI-based sequencing. Longitudinal samples, technical triplicates and paired sorted CD4+ and CD8+ T-cell subsets, alongside PBMC samples, were included among the 106 TCR-beta libraries. The cohort was made up of approximately 71 subjects, consisting of roughly 14 HAM/TSP patients, some 34 multiple sclerosis patients and about 20 healthy controls.

The germline V gene provides CDR1 KGHDR and CDR2 SFDVKD. The CDR3, from cysteine to phenylalanine, totals 14 residues. Just the 42-base CDR3 DNA is kept, in frame starting at base 1. For this chain, trimming is 6 bases at the V end and 6 bases at the J end, and the number of junction bases without a gene match is 7. Here is what the overall study found, with its caveats: TCR clonal expansion was greatest in HAM/TSP patients and smallest in MS patients, who ranked below even healthy controls. No identical CDR3 amino acid sequences were shared among expanded clones across subjects, suggesting private TCR-beta repertoires in all groups.

cDNA was synthesized by template-switch 5'RACE using a primer with a 10-nucleotide random unique molecular identifier that tagged each TCR transcript. Over 180 million TCR-beta sequences, covering 15-18 subjects, were produced in each sequencing run. The RNeasy kit was used to extract total RNA. The KAPA Real-time Library Amplification kit was used to amplify TCR-beta VDJ regions with primers for the TCR constant region and the 5'RACE anchor. A first PCR added sample indexes and Illumina adaptors, and a second PCR then raised library yield. After Ampure bead purification, the roughly 650 bp TCR product was size-selected on a 2% E-gel SizeSelection system. Library quality was checked on a Bioanalyzer, concentration was measured with Qubit, and libraries were quantified with the Kapa Library Quantification kit before pooling. An Illumina HiSeq 2500 was used to sequence the libraries paired-end at 2 x 150 bp. To increase sequence diversity, about 25-31% phiX was spiked into each library pool. As for the authors' bioinformatics: Quality-filtered reads were processed with the UMI-based MiGEC pipeline, and over 85% of raw TCR sequences were removed by the MiGEC pipeline during error correction. IMGT germline references were used for alignment of VDJ genes, and clonotypes were defined by a unique CDR3 amino acid sequence together with V-J genes. VDJtools evaluated clonal expansion, Shannon diversity and CDR3 relatedness (CalcPairwiseDistances, ClusterSamples); CLCbio workbench built phylogenetic trees. A clone was classed as expanded if it had 8 or more unique UMIs, a cutoff based on coefficient-of-variation modelling across technical triplicates. In TCRdb, the public reads were trimmed at Q25 with fastp and aligned with MiXCR, with productive beta chains retained. Under each unique CDR3 protein, matching rows form one entry showing the most common genes and DNA. The V and J calls reflect TCRdb's pipeline rather than the authors' work. The sample table contains 25,000 to 35,000 distinct CDR3 sequences; only one count was recorded for around 4.5% of them. The top ten clonotypes cover 20% to 25% of the sample.

The rearranged chain carries TRBV24-1 and TRBJ1-5; 7 central bases correspond to TRBD1. The receptor was derived from a man in his late teens or twenties in good health. The sequencing sample was made of PBMCs. The bases are TGTGCCACCAGTTCAGGACAGGAGGGTCAGCCCCAGCATTTT. Its coded protein is CATSSGQEGQPQHF.